The clone carrying this TCR beta chain appeared a few times. What it recognizes is unknown. TCRdb re-called the 5' RACE reads with MiXCR, one entry per CDR3 protein. The table includes around 360,000 distinct CDR3 sequences, about 9.9% detected once. This record comes from a study of T cells after yellow fever vaccination. Study results and caveats: Repertoires sorted by FACS could include abundant clonotypes that are contaminants from the bulk population.

Trimming cost V 3 bases and J 3 bases, with 14 bases left between them. This CDR3 contains 15 residues. Per the germline V gene, CDR1 is MNHEY and CDR2 is SMNVEV (reference sequence). The chain joins TRBV27 to TRBJ1-1, with D unresolved. The clonotype was recovered from a man aged 18-30 years who received the YFV17D yellow fever vaccine. This specimen was PBMCs, taken on the day of the first yellow fever vaccination. Here the CDR3 reads CASSFGYRLDTEAFF. CDR3 coding DNA: TGTGCCAGCAGTTTTGGGTATAGGTTGGACACTGAAGCTTTCTTT.